This T cell receptor (beta chain) was identified during a study of CD8+ T cells in alopecia areata. Whole-study context: Treated individuals took tofacitinib by mouth, 5 to 10 mg twice daily. Study conclusions and caveats: Having just one nonresponder leaves the connection between baseline CD8+ expansion and response unresolved.

Treatment defined: oral pan-JAK inhibitor, 5-10 mg twice daily. In regard to this clone: Its specificity is not known.

The sequencing template was cDNA reverse transcribed from extracted RNA. Repertoires were generated with immunoSEQ multiplex PCR, while TCRdb's copy carries only in-frame clones and drops some. The sample records about 210,000 clones, roughly 64% being singletons. The sample was CD4+ T cells sorted from blood, taken at week 4, from a patient treated with tofacitinib. This clonotype originated in a human donor with alopecia areata.

The CDR3 DNA follows: TGTGCCTGGGACAGGGGATCACCCCTCCACTTT. This translates into CAWDRGSPLHF. V and J are TRBV30 and TRBJ1-6, with TRBD1 identical over 8 bases. Germline CDR1 reads GTSNPN; CDR2 reads SVGIG (reference sequence). V shed 5 bases and J 10 bases; nucleotides not matched to a gene: 1. The CDR3 consists of 11 residues.